Sequencing of this TCR beta chain was carried out in a study of T cells in Graves' hyperthyroidism and ophthalmopathy. The wider study: Pretreatment peripheral blood was obtained at initial diagnosis. Whole-study results and caveats: Most clonotypes expanded in the thyroid (above 0.001) were also present in blood. The model identified upcoming ophthalmopathy a median approximately six months ahead of onset.

This CDR3 is built from 15 residues. CDR1 is SQVTM and CDR2 is ANQGSEA in the germline V gene. Deletions cut 0 bases from V and 0 bases from J, with 11 bases between. Exclusions: uncontrolled infection, other autoimmune disease, pregnancy, lactation. This clonotype was observed many times. The target antigen is unknown. Given a much more abundant clone one base away, this may be a read error. From RNA transcripts, TCR beta CDR3 regions were amplified. HTBI primers were used for first-round RT-PCR of the TCR CDR3. MiXCR, applied by TCRdb to the multiplex PCR reads, yields one record per CDR3 protein. This repertoire shows about 250,000 distinct CDR3 sequences, roughly 22% found once; its top ten account for approximately 32%.

V is TRBV29-1 and J is TRBJ1-1; no clear D. The TCR originated in a woman aged 40 to 50 with Graves' ophthalmopathy. Sequencing input: blood. The CDR3: CSVEDHRRLNTEAFF. In DNA, the CDR3 is TGCAGCGTTGAAGATCATAGAAGGCTGAACACTGAAGCTTTCTTT.